The next 20 T cell receptor beta chains were all read from a single sample in a study of patients and donors after allogeneic stem cell transplantation. In TCRdb, the RT-PCR reads were re-called with MiXCR into one record per CDR3 protein. The sample consists of 87,000 or so distinct CDR3 sequences, around 5% of them appearing once. The sample comprised blood, either unsorted or a sorted T cell fraction (not recorded which). These receptors were obtained from a human donor who was either an allogeneic HSCT recipient or a stem cell or donor lymphocyte infusion donor (not recorded which). It is not recorded whose cells these are; they may come from a transplant donor.

This clonotype was found many times. The genes are TRBV9 and TRBJ2-3; D possibly corresponds to TRBD2 (5 bases). The CDR3 sequence is 17 residues long. V lost 3 bases to trimming and J lost 0 bases, with 17 bases between them. Per the germline V gene, CDR1 is SGDLS and CDR2 is YYNGEE. The CDR3 loop is CASSASMTTSSTDTQYF. For the CDR3, the DNA is TGTGCCAGCAGCGCCTCCATGACTACCTCTAGCACAGATACGCAGTATTTT.

This clonotype was counted ten times or more. This chain uses TRBV20-1 with TRBJ2-5, with D perhaps matching TRBD1 (5 bases). CDR1 DFQATT and CDR2 SNEGSKA come from the germline V gene (reference sequence). V lost 7 bases and J 4 bases, leaving 13 bases between the germline ends. The CDR3 covers 12 residues. CDR3 region: CSVKGRAETQYF. DNA of the CDR3: TGCAGTGTCAAGGGCAGGGCAGAGACCCAGTACTTC.

This clonotype was seen at least ten times. The chain uses TRBV15 and TRBJ2-2; D not certain. Deletions cut 10 bases from V and 3 bases from J, with 15 bases between. Per germline, CDR1 LNHNV and CDR2 YYDKDF (reference sequence). This CDR3 spans 14 amino acids. CDR3: CASSPLTYTGELFF. In DNA, the CDR3 is TGTGCCAGTTCGCCCCTGACCTACACCGGGGAGCTGTTTTTT.

The gene calls are TRBV6-1 and TRBJ2-7; weak D call: TRBD1 (6 bases). Germline V gene sequence: CDR1 MNHNS, CDR2 SASEGT. With 8 bases removed from V and 3 bases from J, the gap between germline ends came to 20 bases. This CDR3 is 15 amino acids long. The CDR3 DNA reads TGTGCCAGCTACCCTACCAGGGGTGGATTCTACGAGCAGTACTTC. It specifies CASYPTRGGFYEQYF.

This clonotype was seen repeatedly, ten times or more. The chain is built from TRBV20-1 and TRBJ2-7, with 10 positions matching TRBD2. J lost 9 bases, V lost 1 base, and 9 bases had no gene match. This CDR3 is built from 14 residues. CDR1 and CDR2 (germline): DFQATT, SNEGSKA (reference sequence). CDR3 DNA sequence: TGCAGTGCTAGAGTAGGTAGCGGGAGGAAGGTGCAGTACTTC. Translated, it gives CSARVGSGRKVQYF.

This clonotype was counted between two and nine times. The chain is built from TRBV6-5 and TRBJ2-7; TRBD1 matches at 9 bases. Looked up from germline, CDR1 is MNHEY and CDR2 is SVGAGI. The CDR3 spans 14 residues. J was trimmed by 5 bases and V by 2 bases; bases with no gene match: 4. CDR3 residues: CASSYRQGVHEQYF. The CDR3 DNA reads as TGTGCCAGCAGTTACCGACAGGGGGTCCACGAGCAGTACTTC.

The table lists this clonotype with many counts. The chain has TRBV20-1 and TRBJ1-1; 8 nucleotides match TRBD1. The V and J ends lost 0 bases and 1 base, in that order; junction bases with no gene match: 7. The CDR3 covers 16 residues. In germline, CDR1 is DFQATT, CDR2 SNEGSKA (reference sequence). DNA of the CDR3: TGCAGTGCTAGAGAGTGGACAGGGAGATGGAACACTGAAGCTTTCTTT. This sequence encodes CSAREWTGRWNTEAFF.

This clonotype was seen repeatedly, ten times or more. The chain couples TRBV10-3 to TRBJ2-3; 10 bases fit TRBD2. Losses at the gene ends were 0 bases for V and 1 base for J; bases not matched to a gene: 4. The CDR3 runs to 17 residues. Germline V gene data show CDR1 as ENHRY and CDR2 as SYGVKD. CDR3 nucleotide sequence: TGTGCCATCAGTGAGTCGATCCTAGCGGGGGGCACAGATACGCAGTATTTT. This sequence encodes CAISESILAGGTDTQYF.

This clonotype was found many times. The rearrangement links TRBV27 to TRBJ2-6; tentatively, D is TRBD1 or TRBD2 (5 bases each). The V and J ends lost 7 bases and 1 base respectively, with 14 bases between them. The CDR3 contains 16 residues. Germline V lookup: CDR1 MNHEY, CDR2 SMNVEV (reference sequence). As DNA, the CDR3 is TGTGCCAGCACCCTGGGGACCGGATCTGGGGCCAACGTCCTGACTTTC. Translating gives CASTLGTGSGANVLTF.

This clonotype appeared a few times. The rearrangement uses TRBV5-4 and TRBJ2-3; possibly TRBD2 for D (5 bases). V was pared by 4 bases and J by 14 bases, with 17 bases between. The CDR3 covers 12 residues. CDR1 and CDR2 (germline): SGHNT, YYREEE (reference sequence). The CDR3 here is CASSQTRKLGYF. The CDR3 region has the DNA TGTGCCAGCAGCCAAACTAGAAAGCTAGGGTATTTT.

This clonotype was observed at least ten times. The gene calls are TRBV10-1 and TRBJ1-1; 7 positions agree with TRBD1. Germline loops: CDR1 WNHNN, CDR2 SYGVQD (reference sequence). The CDR3 is made up of 14 amino acids. J gave up 7 bases and V 5 bases, and 10 bases lay outside the gene matches. The CDR3 sequence: CASSRQATGSEAFF. The CDR3 DNA sequence: TGCGCCAGCAGTCGCCAGGCGACAGGGAGTGAAGCTTTCTTT.

This clonotype has a count of ten or more. The chain employs TRBV12-3 or TRBV12-4 and TRBJ1-1; no firm D call. The CDR3 has 21 amino acids. The V and J ends lost 5 bases and 1 base respectively, with 32 bases between them. CDR3: CASSPLRMGSATPGRNTEAFF. DNA of the CDR3: TGTGCCAGCAGTCCCTTACGGATGGGTTCAGCTACCCCTGGGAGGAACACTGAAGCTTTCTTT.

This clonotype was observed many times. The rearrangement uses TRBV20-1 and TRBJ2-7; D unresolved. The CDR3 is 13 residues long. The germline gives CDR1 DFQATT, CDR2 SNEGSKA (reference sequence). Trimming left V 3 bases short and J 7 bases short, with 16 bases between. The CDR3 sequence is CSARHPARAEQYF. In nucleotides, the CDR3 is TGCAGTGCTAGGCACCCGGCCCGAGCGGAGCAGTACTTC.

This clonotype was recorded at least ten times. V gene TRBV7-3 combines with J gene TRBJ2-1; D might be TRBD1 (5 bases). CDR3 length equals 14 residues. From germline, CDR1 is SGHTA and CDR2 FQGTGA. The germline V and J ends were trimmed by 4 bases and 6 bases, with 13 bases remaining between them. CDR3 nucleotides: TGTGCCAGCAGCTCGCGTGGACAACTCAATGAGCAGTTCTTC. Encoded protein: CASSSRGQLNEQFF.

Many counts were recorded for this clonotype. The V call is TRBV18, the J call TRBJ2-7; D gene uncertain. V was clipped by 0 bases and J by 0 bases, with 15 bases between them. The CDR3 is 17 residues long. Germline lookup yields CDR1 KGHSH and CDR2 LQKENI. DNA for the CDR3: TGTGCCAGCTCACCACCGATGGGTATTGGGTACTCCTACGAGCAGTACTTC. Amino acids: CASSPPMGIGYSYEQYF.

This clonotype was observed at least ten times. The rearrangement uses TRBV4-2 and TRBJ1-2; D unresolved. Germline V gives CDR1 LGHNA, CDR2 YNFKEQ. The CDR3 spans 14 residues. V was shortened by 0 bases and J by 1 base, with 6 bases between the two germline ends. For the CDR3, the DNA is TGTGCCAGCAGCCAAGACACCCTTAACTATGGCTACACCTTC. It codes for CASSQDTLNYGYTF.

The chain employs TRBV6-1 and TRBJ2-4; maybe TRBD2 (6 bases). With 7 bases removed from V and 9 bases from J, the gap between germline ends came to 22 bases. Germline assignment: CDR1 MNHNS and CDR2 SASEGT. The CDR3 extends over 15 amino acids. CDR3 DNA sequence: TGTGCCAGCAAACCATCGGGGCAGGCGGGGCGCATTCAGTACTTC. Translation: CASKPSGQAGRIQYF.

This clonotype was detected a few times. The chain employs TRBV28 and TRBJ1-1; 7 bases line up with TRBD1. CDR1 is MDHEN and CDR2 is SYDVKM in the germline V gene. V was pared by 7 bases and J by 0 bases, with 8 bases of the junction left unmatched. The CDR3 is 15 amino acids. CDR3 bases: TGTGCCAGCACCGCAGGGACAGCCATGAACACTGAAGCTTTCTTT. Its translation is CASTAGTAMNTEAFF.

This clonotype was seen at least ten times. The chain is built from TRBV27 and TRBJ2-5, with D perhaps assigned TRBD1 or TRBD2 (5 bases each). Per the germline V gene, CDR1 is MNHEY and CDR2 is SMNVEV (reference sequence). V was cut by 4 bases and J by 5 bases, with 14 bases left in between. The CDR3 spans 14 residues. The CDR3, as DNA: TGTGCCAGCAGTTGGGGCCCTTGGGGGGAGACCCAGTACTTC. It is translated as CASSWGPWGETQYF.

This clonotype has ten or more counts. The chain uses TRBV27 and TRBJ2-7, with D perhaps assigned TRBD1 or TRBD2 (5 bases each). The CDR3 sequence is 14 residues long. Germline CDR1 and CDR2: MNHEY and SMNVEV (reference sequence). Trimming stripped 5 bases from V and 8 bases from J, with 19 bases between. The CDR3 nucleotides are TGTGCCAGCAGTCCAGGGACGGGCGCTAGTAAGCAGTACTTC. Translated, it gives CASSPGTGASKQYF.